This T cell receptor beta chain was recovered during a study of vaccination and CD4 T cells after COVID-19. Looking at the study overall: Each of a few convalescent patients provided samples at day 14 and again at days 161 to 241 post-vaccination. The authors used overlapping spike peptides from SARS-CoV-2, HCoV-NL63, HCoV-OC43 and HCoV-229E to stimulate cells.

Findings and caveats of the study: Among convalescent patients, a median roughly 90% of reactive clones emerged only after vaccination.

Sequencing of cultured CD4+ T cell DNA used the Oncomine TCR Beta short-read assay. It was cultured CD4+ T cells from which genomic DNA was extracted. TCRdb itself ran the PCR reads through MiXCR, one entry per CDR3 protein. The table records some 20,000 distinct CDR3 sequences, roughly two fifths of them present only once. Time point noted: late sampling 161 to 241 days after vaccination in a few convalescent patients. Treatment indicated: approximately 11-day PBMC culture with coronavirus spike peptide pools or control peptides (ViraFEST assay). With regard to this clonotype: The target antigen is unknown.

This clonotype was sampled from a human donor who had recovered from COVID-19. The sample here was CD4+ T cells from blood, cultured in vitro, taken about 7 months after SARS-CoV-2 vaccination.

CDR3 nucleotides: TGTGCCAGCAGTGTATTCGCGGGCAGCTACGAGCAGTACTTC. Residues: CASSVFAGSYEQYF. The chain joins TRBV27 to TRBJ2-7; tentative D call: TRBD2 (5 bases). The V end lost 5 bases, the J end lost 3 bases, and 14 bases lay between the germline ends. The CDR3 length is 14 residues. Germline V CDR1 and CDR2: MNHEY, SMNVEV (reference sequence).